These 25 T cell receptor beta chains were sequenced from one sample in a study of T cell responses to AZD1222 COVID-19 vaccine. The repertoire was sequenced with immunoSEQ multiplex PCR; TCRdb's copy has only in-frame clones and lacks some. The sample lists roughly 110,000 clones, about 90% occurring once. Source: peripheral blood, taken 28 days after the second AZD1222 dose. These receptors were taken from an adult who received the AZD1222 COVID-19 vaccine.

This clone was recorded only once. This chain joins TRBV5-1 and TRBJ1-4, with a weak D call TRBD1 (5 bases). Trimming stripped 2 bases from V and 8 bases from J, with 16 bases between. Germline V gene data show CDR1 as SGHRS and CDR2 as YFSETQ. The CDR3 loop spans 15 amino acids. CDR3 DNA: TGCGCCAGCAGCTTCTCGGGTACCGGGGGAGAAAAACTGTTTTTT. This encodes CASSFSGTGGEKLFF.

The rearrangement links TRBV3-1 (or the pseudogene TRBV3-2) to TRBJ1-2; D is ambiguous. Germline V lookup: CDR1 LGHDT, CDR2 YNNKEL (reference sequence). The V gene lost 3 bases and the J gene lost 1 base, with 12 bases spanning the gap. The CDR3 sequence is 15 residues long. CDR3 coding DNA: TGTGCCAGCAGCCATGTGGGCGCAGGTAACTATGGCTACACCTTC. This sequence encodes CASSHVGAGNYGYTF.

This rearrangement joins TRBV5-8 to TRBJ1-1; D is possibly TRBD1 (5 bases). There are 13 residues in the CDR3. Germline loops: CDR1 SGHTS, CDR2 YDEGEE. Between the trimmed V and J ends, which lost 10 bases and 0 bases, there was a span of 13 bases. The CDR3 sequence: CAWGRSMNTEAFF. The CDR3 bases are TGTGCCTGGGGCAGGAGTATGAACACTGAAGCTTTCTTT.

The chain recombines TRBV12-3 or TRBV12-4 with TRBJ1-5; D not resolved. Trimming pared 7 bases from V and 4 bases from J, leaving 8 bases between. The length of the CDR3 is 12 residues. CDR3 loop: CASNANNQPQHF. The CDR3 DNA sequence: TGTGCCAGCAACGCGAATAATCAGCCCCAGCATTTT.

The rearrangement joins TRBV5-1 to TRBJ2-1; 7 nucleotides align to TRBD2. Germline CDR1 is SGHRS and CDR2 is YFSETQ. This CDR3 is built from 15 residues. Trimming at V came to 8 bases and at J to 3 bases, leaving 11 bases not matched to a gene. CDR3 in DNA: TGCGCCAGTGGGGAGGGAGCGGGGAGCTACAATGAGCAGTTCTTC. Protein sequence: CASGEGAGSYNEQFF.

This clone has only one observation. This chain joins TRBV6-1 and TRBJ1-6; D is possibly TRBD1 (5 bases). The CDR3 covers 14 residues. Trimming took off 3 bases at V and 8 bases at J, with 11 bases between the two ends. CDR1 MNHNS and CDR2 SASEGT come from the germline V gene. DNA for the CDR3: TGTGCCAGCAGTGATGCGGACACCGATTCACCCCTCCACTTT. Its translation is CASSDADTDSPLHF.

The chain employs TRBV5-6 and TRBJ1-1; possible D gene TRBD1, 6 bases. The CDR3 sequence is 16 residues long. Trimming took 2 bases from V and 1 from J, leaving 15 bases between them. Germline V gene data show CDR1 as SGHDT and CDR2 as YYEEEE. The CDR3 protein is CASSFGVARGNTEAFF. Here the CDR3 DNA reads TGTGCCAGCAGCTTTGGGGTCGCCAGGGGGAACACTGAAGCTTTCTTT.

A word on this clone: At one end, the junction sequence differs from germline, possibly due to a read error. This chain connects TRBV27 to TRBJ1-2, with D tentatively TRBD1 (6 bases). CDR1 and CDR2 (germline): MNHEY, SMNVEV (reference sequence). This CDR3 spans 12 amino acids. DNA of the CDR3: TGTGCCAGCAGCCCAACAGGGAATGGGTACACCTTC. This sequence encodes CASSPTGNGYTF.

This clone was seen a handful of times. The chain joins TRBV6-5 to TRBJ1-6; D is possibly TRBD1 (5 bases). The CDR3 length is 16 residues. V lost 2 bases and J 8 bases, leaving 16 bases between the germline ends. From germline, CDR1 is MNHEY and CDR2 SVGAGI. The CDR3 loop is CASSYGGVPLYSPLHF. The CDR3 DNA reads TGTGCCAGCAGTTACGGGGGGGTGCCCCTTTATTCACCCCTCCACTTT.

This clone has only one observation. This rearrangement joins TRBV28 to TRBJ2-6; the D gene is possibly TRBD2 (6 bases). V was clipped by 6 bases and J by 0 bases, with 15 bases between them. Germline CDR1 is MDHEN and CDR2 is SYDVKM. The CDR3 has 17 amino acids. CDR3 region: CASRGLWVTSGANVLTF. CDR3 DNA: TGTGCCAGCAGGGGACTGTGGGTGACCTCTGGGGCCAACGTCCTGACTTTC.

The chain carries TRBV6-1 and TRBJ2-7; 10 nucleotides align to TRBD2. Germline trimming cut 6 bases from V and 3 bases from J; bases unmatched to any gene: 8. Per germline, CDR1 MNHNS and CDR2 SASEGT. The CDR3 runs to 15 residues. Written as DNA, the CDR3 is TGTGCCAGCAGCTACGGACTAGCGGTTGGCTACGAGCAGTACTTC. Residues: CASSYGLAVGYEQYF.

The CDR3 bases are TGTGCCAGCTCACCACCTAGCGGGGGGGACAATGAGCAGTTCTTC. It codes for CASSPPSGGDNEQFF. The chain carries TRBV18 and TRBJ2-1; 11 bases fit TRBD2. V trimming: 0 bases; J trimming: 5 bases; junction bases outside the gene matches: 0. CDR1 is KGHSH, CDR2 LQKENI, per germline. The CDR3 extends over 15 amino acids.

CDR3 sequence reads: CASSDGPDAGNYTF. CDR3 nucleotides: TGTGCCAGCAGTGATGGACCGGACGCTGGGAACTACACCTTC. The chain combines TRBV2 with TRBJ1-2; D is ambiguous. This CDR3 has 14 residues. The germline gives CDR1 SNHLY, CDR2 FYNNEI. V was clipped by 3 bases and J by 10 bases, with 18 bases between them.

The V and J genes are TRBV5-1 and TRBJ1-3; 7 bases match TRBD1. Germline CDR1 is SGHRS and CDR2 is YFSETQ. The CDR3 is made up of 14 amino acids. V was pared by 7 bases and J by 0 bases, with 4 bases of the junction left unmatched. The CDR3 region has the DNA TGCGCCAGCCGGACAGGCCTCTCTGGAAACACCATATATTTT. Residues: CASRTGLSGNTIYF.

The chain joins TRBV3-1 (or the pseudogene TRBV3-2) to TRBJ2-7; no clear D. Germline CDR1 LGHDT, CDR2 YNNKEL (reference sequence). There are 13 residues in the CDR3. Between the trimmed V and J ends, which lost 4 bases and 5 bases, there was a span of 12 bases. The DNA of the CDR3 is TGTGCCAGCAGCCCAAGGGTTGGGCACGAGCAGTACTTC. Translating gives CASSPRVGHEQYF.

This clone turned up a few times. The CDR3 DNA is TGTGCCAGCAGCGTAGCAACAGGCTTTCAAGAGACCCAGTACTTC. Amino acid sequence: CASSVATGFQETQYF. The V and J genes are TRBV9 and TRBJ2-5; a weak D match, TRBD1 (5 bases). The CDR3 covers 15 residues. Germline values: CDR1 SGDLS, CDR2 YYNGEE. V was cut by 0 bases and J by 2 bases, with 11 bases left in between.

This clone was found a few times. V and J are TRBV6-5 and TRBJ1-5; possible D gene TRBD1, 5 bases. CDR1 MNHEY and CDR2 SVGAGI come from the germline V gene. This CDR3 region has 13 residues. V lost 6 bases and J lost 7, with 13 bases in between. The CDR3 DNA sequence: TGTGCCAGCAGGACCAGGGTTAGGCAGCCCCAGCATTTT. This translates into CASRTRVRQPQHF.

CDR3 in amino acids: CASSFQKAAGGVYEQYF. The CDR3 bases are TGTGCCAGCAGCTTCCAAAAGGCGGCAGGGGGGGTGTACGAGCAGTACTTC. This rearrangement joins TRBV7-2 to TRBJ2-7; D is tentatively TRBD1 or TRBD2 (7 bases each). This CDR3 has 17 residues. V was cut by 3 bases and J by 4 bases, with 22 bases left in between. Per germline, CDR1 SGHTA and CDR2 FQGNSA.

The chain employs TRBV2 and TRBJ2-3; D is possibly TRBD1 (6 bases). CDR1 and CDR2 (germline): SNHLY, FYNNEI. Trimming cost V 5 bases and J 0 bases, with 12 bases left between them. CDR3 size: 15 residues. The CDR3 bases are TGTGCCAGCAGTCCCGGGACAACTAGCACAGATACGCAGTATTTT. Its translation: CASSPGTTSTDTQYF.

The rearrangement uses TRBV7-6 and TRBJ1-3, with 9 bases that match TRBD1. The V segment lost 1 base and the J segment 3 bases; nucleotides outside the gene matches: 4. Per the germline V gene, CDR1 is SGHVS and CDR2 is FNYEAQ. This CDR3 spans 16 amino acids. CDR3 sequence reads: CASSLGTGEIGNTIYF. CDR3 nucleotide sequence: TGTGCCAGCAGCTTAGGGACAGGGGAGATTGGAAACACCATATATTTT.

The V and J genes are TRBV24-1 and TRBJ2-2; no reliable D call. There are 14 residues in the CDR3. Germline values: CDR1 KGHDR, CDR2 SFDVKD. The germline V and J ends were trimmed by 2 bases and 0 bases, with 3 bases remaining between them. In DNA, the CDR3 is TGTGCCACCAGTGATTCCACGAACACCGGGGAGCTGTTTTTT. Its protein product is CATSDSTNTGELFF.

V usage is TRBV18 and J usage is TRBJ1-2, with TRBD1 identical over 9 bases. Germline CDR1 reads KGHSH; CDR2 reads LQKENI. Trimming removed 3 bases from V and 3 bases from J; junction bases left unmatched: 2. This CDR3 is built from 14 residues. As DNA, the CDR3 is TGTGCCAGCTCACCGGGACAGGGCCACTATGGCTACACCTTC. Encoded protein: CASSPGQGHYGYTF. Complete variable domain (other parts from reference TRBV18 and TRBJ1-2): NAGVMQNPRHLVRRRGQEARLRCSPMKGHSHVYWYRQLPEEGLKFMVYLQKENIIDESGMPKERFSAEFPKEGPSILRIQQVVRGDSAAYFCASSPGQGHYGYTFGSGTRLTVV.

The chain is built from TRBV28 and TRBJ1-6, with D possibly being TRBD1 (5 bases). The germline CDR1 and CDR2 sequences are MDHEN and SYDVKM. The CDR3 loop spans 17 amino acids. Trimming removed 1 base from V and 3 bases from J, with 13 bases in between. The CDR3: CASSLSVRGDYNSPLHF. CDR3 bases: TGTGCCAGCAGTTTATCGGTTAGGGGCGACTATAATTCACCCCTCCACTTT.

The chain links TRBV7-9 to TRBJ1-2, with 9 positions matching TRBD1. The CDR3 is made up of 14 amino acids. Trimming took 1 base from V and 6 from J; bases not matched to a gene: 3. Germline V gene lookup returns CDR1 SEHNR and CDR2 FQNEAQ (reference sequence). The CDR3 reads CASSLVRTGDGYTF. CDR3 DNA: TGTGCCAGCAGCTTAGTTCGGACAGGGGATGGCTACACCTTC. The whole variable domain, filled in from reference TRBV7-9 and TRBJ1-2, reads DTGVSQNPRHKITKRGQNVTFRCDPISEHNRLYWYRQTLGQGPEFLTYFQNEAQLEKSRLLSDRFSAERPKGSFSTLEIQRTEQGDSAMYLCASSLVRTGDGYTFGSGTRLTVV.

The rearrangement uses TRBV7-6 and TRBJ1-4, with no clear D. V was cut by 1 base and J by 3 bases, with 9 bases left in between. The CDR3 contains 15 residues. CDR1 SGHVS and CDR2 FNYEAQ come from the germline V gene. Here the CDR3 reads CASSLDAGSNEKLFF. DNA for the CDR3: TGTGCCAGCAGCTTAGATGCCGGTTCTAATGAAAAACTGTTTTTT.